This T cell receptor (beta chain) was recorded in a study of blood T cell repertoires in COVID-19. Across the study: Samples came from the United States, Italy and Spain, spanning acute and convalescent COVID-19. T cells, B-cell-depleted T cells, or PBMCs provided the cDNA or gDNA that served as material.

In the authors' workflow: Amplification with reference gene primers provided the estimates of nucleated cell counts. Repertoires were generated with immunoSEQ multiplex PCR, while TCRdb's copy carries only in-frame clones and drops some. Clonal size and the V and J genes are those of that table, whereas D and trimming came from the DNA. The sample has about 93,000 clones, roughly 89% seen once; the top ten hold 5.2%. The CDR3 contains 15 residues. V lost 0 bases to trimming and J lost 4 bases; unmatched junction nucleotides: 6. Per the germline V gene, CDR1 is MNHEY and CDR2 is SVGEGT. Enrollment of patients from Seattle took place during active infection, with longitudinal follow-up. This clone was counted a single time.

The chain combines TRBV6-2 or TRBV6-3 with TRBJ2-7; 7 bases agree with TRBD2. The receptor was derived from a man in his 60s with COVID-19, enrolled during active disease. Source material: peripheral blood. The CDR3 is CASSYSSAGRYEQYF. The CDR3 DNA follows: TGTGCCAGCAGTTACTCGTCAGCGGGGAGGTACGAGCAGTACTTC.